This TCR beta chain was recovered during a study of blood T cell repertoires in COVID-19. Germline CDR1 MNHEY, CDR2 SMNVEV (reference sequence). CDR3 length equals 17 residues. Germline trimming cut 5 bases from V and 8 bases from J; bases unmatched to any gene: 15. Generated by immunoSEQ multiplex PCR, the TCRdb table keeps only in-frame clones and is missing some. The sample holds some 80,000 clones, just over 85% seen once. V usage is TRBV27 and J usage is TRBJ1-6; 7 bases are shared with TRBD1. Sequencing input: peripheral blood. The source of this sequence is a woman over 75 in a cohort sampled during active or convalescent COVID-19. This CDR3 is CASSPRDSRPPDSPLHF. The CDR3 DNA sequence: TGTGCCAGCAGTCCCCGGGACAGTCGCCCCCCCGATTCACCCCTCCACTTT.